These 8 T cell receptor beta chains came from one sample sequenced in a study of T cells in localized non-small cell lung cancer. The assay was immunoSEQ multiplex PCR, and TCRdb's table has in-frame clones only and misses some. Of roughly 77,000 clones listed, 88% are singletons. Sequences were derived from peripheral blood, sampled before any cancer treatment. These receptors came from a woman aged 40-69 years with stage I squamous cell lung carcinoma.

This rearrangement joins TRBV5-6 to TRBJ1-6; D perhaps matches TRBD1 (6 bases). The CDR3 runs to 14 residues. Germline V lookup: CDR1 SGHDT, CDR2 YYEEEE. V gave up 4 bases and J gave up 8 bases, with 13 bases separating them. The CDR3, as DNA: TGTGCCAGCAGCCCGGGGGGCACGGATTCACCCCTCCACTTT. This encodes CASSPGGTDSPLHF.

The V and J genes are TRBV10-3 and TRBJ1-3, with D unresolved. CDR1 is ENHRY and CDR2 is SYGVKD in the germline V gene. Trimming removed 4 bases at V and 3 bases at J, with 10 bases between. This CDR3 comprises 14 residues. The CDR3 bases are TGTGCCATCAGTGCTTCCGGGAGTGGAAACACCATATATTTT. It encodes CAISASGSGNTIYF.

V is TRBV19 and J is TRBJ1-4; D unresolved. Trimming shortened V by 6 bases and J by 8 bases, and 10 bases separated the two germline ends. The germline V gene has CDR1 LNHDA and CDR2 SQIVND (reference sequence). This CDR3 is built from 12 residues. The CDR3 nucleotides read TGTGCCAGTAGCCTTTCGGGAGAAAAACTGTTTTTT. This sequence encodes CASSLSGEKLFF. Based on the CDR3 plus reference TRBV19 and TRBJ1-4, the full variable domain is DGGITQSPKYLFRKEGQNVTLSCEQNLNHDAMYWYRQDPGQGLRLIYYSQIVNDFQKGDIAEGYSVSREKKESFPLTVTSAQKNPTAFYLCASSLSGEKLFFGSGTQLSVL.

The genes are TRBV6-6 and TRBJ1-4; D call uncertain. Germline CDR1 MNHNY, CDR2 SVGAGI (reference sequence). This CDR3 has 13 amino acids. The V gene lost 2 bases and the J gene lost 8 bases, with 9 bases spanning the gap. DNA for the CDR3: TGTGCCAGCAGTTACGGCCCGGGAGAAAAACTGTTTTTT. Residues: CASSYGPGEKLFF.

The chain links TRBV19 to TRBJ1-3; possible D gene TRBD1, 5 bases. V was pared by 3 bases and J by 0 bases, with 12 bases between. This CDR3 region has 16 residues. CDR1 LNHDA and CDR2 SQIVND come from the germline V gene (reference sequence). The CDR3 loop reads CASSIRTTSSGNTIYF. The DNA of the CDR3 is TGTGCCAGTAGTATCAGGACAACGAGCTCTGGAAACACCATATATTTT.

The chain employs TRBV7-2 and TRBJ2-7; D not resolved. The CDR3 length is 14 residues. Trimming shortened V by 3 bases and J by 12 bases, and 21 bases separated the two germline ends. Germline V gene sequence: CDR1 SGHTA, CDR2 FQGNSA. The CDR3 reads CASSFVGNPSQRYF. For the CDR3, the DNA is TGTGCCAGCAGCTTTGTTGGGAACCCCTCGCAAAGGTACTTC.

CDR3 sequence reads: CASNPRTGGADTQYF. The DNA of the CDR3 is TGCGCCAGCAACCCCAGGACAGGGGGGGCAGATACGCAGTATTTT. The chain carries TRBV5-1 and TRBJ2-3; 10 positions match TRBD1. CDR1 SGHRS and CDR2 YFSETQ come from the germline V gene. The length of the CDR3 is 15 residues. J was trimmed by 4 bases and V by 6 bases; bases with no gene match: 8.

J is TRBJ1-1 and V is TRBV30, with D possibly being TRBD1 (6 bases). Trimming took off 5 bases at V and 10 bases at J, with 20 bases between the two ends. Germline lookup yields CDR1 GTSNPN and CDR2 SVGIG (reference sequence). The CDR3 length is 13 residues. CDR3 sequence reads: CAWGPQGPARAFF. The CDR3 bases are TGTGCCTGGGGACCACAGGGACCCGCCCGAGCTTTCTTT.